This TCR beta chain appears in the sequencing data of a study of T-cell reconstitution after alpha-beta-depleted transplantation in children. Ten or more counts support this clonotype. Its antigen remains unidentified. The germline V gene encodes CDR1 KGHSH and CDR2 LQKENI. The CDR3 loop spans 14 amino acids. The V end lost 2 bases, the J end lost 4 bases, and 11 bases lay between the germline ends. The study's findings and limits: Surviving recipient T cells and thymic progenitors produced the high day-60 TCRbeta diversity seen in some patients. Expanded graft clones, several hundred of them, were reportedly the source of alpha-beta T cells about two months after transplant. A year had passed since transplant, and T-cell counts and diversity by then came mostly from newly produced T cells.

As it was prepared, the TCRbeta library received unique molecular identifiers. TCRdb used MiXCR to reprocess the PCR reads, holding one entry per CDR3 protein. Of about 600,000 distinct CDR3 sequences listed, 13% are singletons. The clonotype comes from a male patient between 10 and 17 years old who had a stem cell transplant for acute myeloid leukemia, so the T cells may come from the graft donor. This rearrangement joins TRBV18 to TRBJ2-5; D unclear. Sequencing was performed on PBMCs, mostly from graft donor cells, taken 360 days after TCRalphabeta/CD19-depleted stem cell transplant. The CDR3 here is CASSPEPDGETQYF. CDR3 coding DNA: TGTGCCAGCTCACCAGAGCCGGACGGAGAGACCCAGTACTTC. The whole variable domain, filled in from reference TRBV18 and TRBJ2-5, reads NAGVMQNPRHLVRRRGQEARLRCSPMKGHSHVYWYRQLPEEGLKFMVYLQKENIIDESGMPKERFSAEFPKEGPSILRIQQVVRGDSAAYFCASSPEPDGETQYFGPGTRLLVL.